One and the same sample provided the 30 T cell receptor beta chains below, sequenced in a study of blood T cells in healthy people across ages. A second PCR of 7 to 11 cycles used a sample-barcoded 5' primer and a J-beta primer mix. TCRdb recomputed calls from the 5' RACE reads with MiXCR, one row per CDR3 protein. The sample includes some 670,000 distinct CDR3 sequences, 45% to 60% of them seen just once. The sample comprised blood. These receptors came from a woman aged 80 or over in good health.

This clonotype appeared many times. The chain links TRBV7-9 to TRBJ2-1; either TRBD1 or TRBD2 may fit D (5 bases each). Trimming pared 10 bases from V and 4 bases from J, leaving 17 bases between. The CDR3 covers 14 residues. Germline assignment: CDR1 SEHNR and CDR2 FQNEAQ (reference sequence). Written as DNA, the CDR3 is TGTGCCATCCCCGGGACGAGGGTATACAATGAGCAGTTCTTC. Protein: CAIPGTRVYNEQFF.

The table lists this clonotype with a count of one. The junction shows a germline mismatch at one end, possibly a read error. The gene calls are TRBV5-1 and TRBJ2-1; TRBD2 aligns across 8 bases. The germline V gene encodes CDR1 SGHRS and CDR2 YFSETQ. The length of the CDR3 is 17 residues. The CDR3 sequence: CASSFEPREGSYNEQFF. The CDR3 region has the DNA TGCGCCAGCAGCTTTGAGCCCCGGGAGGGTTCCTACAACGAGCAGTTCTTC.

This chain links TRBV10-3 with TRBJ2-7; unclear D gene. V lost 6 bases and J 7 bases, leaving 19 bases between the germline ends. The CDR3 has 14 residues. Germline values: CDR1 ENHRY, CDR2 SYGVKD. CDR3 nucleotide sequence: TGTGCCATCAGAGAGCTAGACATCCCCAATGAGCAGTACTTC. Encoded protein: CAIRELDIPNEQYF.

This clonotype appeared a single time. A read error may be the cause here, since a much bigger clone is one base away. The DNA of the CDR3 is TGTGCCAGCAGTTGGGGACCGACTCTTTCCTACGAGCAGTACTTC. This translates into CASSWGPTLSYEQYF. The chain links TRBV28 to TRBJ2-7; D may be TRBD1 or TRBD2 (5 bases each). Germline V gene data show CDR1 as MDHEN and CDR2 as SYDVKM. The CDR3 contains 15 residues. V was shortened by 4 bases and J by 1 base, with 14 bases between the two germline ends.

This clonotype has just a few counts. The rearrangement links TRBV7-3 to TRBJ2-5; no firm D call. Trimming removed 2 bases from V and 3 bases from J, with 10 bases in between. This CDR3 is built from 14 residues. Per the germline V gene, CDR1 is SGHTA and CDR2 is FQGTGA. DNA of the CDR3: TGTGCCAGCAGCTTAGTACATACTGAAGAGACCCAGTACTTC. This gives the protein CASSLVHTEETQYF.

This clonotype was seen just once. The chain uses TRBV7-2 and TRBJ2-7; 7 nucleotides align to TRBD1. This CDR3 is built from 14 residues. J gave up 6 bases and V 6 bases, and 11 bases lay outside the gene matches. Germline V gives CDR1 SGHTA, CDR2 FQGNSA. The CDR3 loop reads CASRLGQSLGEQYF. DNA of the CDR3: TGTGCCAGCAGATTGGGACAGAGCCTGGGCGAGCAGTACTTC.

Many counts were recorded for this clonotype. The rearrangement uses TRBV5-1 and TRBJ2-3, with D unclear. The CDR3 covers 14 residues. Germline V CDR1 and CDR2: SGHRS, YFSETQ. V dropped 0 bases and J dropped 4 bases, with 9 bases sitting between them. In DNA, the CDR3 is TGCGCCAGCAGCTTGGTTATTCAGGCAGATACGCAGTATTTT. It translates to CASSLVIQADTQYF.

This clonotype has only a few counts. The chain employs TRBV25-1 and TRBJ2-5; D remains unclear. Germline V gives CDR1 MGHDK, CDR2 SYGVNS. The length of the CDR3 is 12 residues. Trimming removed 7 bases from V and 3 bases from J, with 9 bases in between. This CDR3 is CASMGHEETQYF. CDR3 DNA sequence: TGTGCCAGCATGGGTCATGAAGAGACCCAGTACTTC.

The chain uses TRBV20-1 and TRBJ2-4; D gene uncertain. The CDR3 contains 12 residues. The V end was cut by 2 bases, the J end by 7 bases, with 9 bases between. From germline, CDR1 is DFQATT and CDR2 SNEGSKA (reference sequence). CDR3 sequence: CSARLGRNIQYF. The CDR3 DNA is TGCAGTGCTAGACTAGGCAGGAACATTCAGTACTTC.

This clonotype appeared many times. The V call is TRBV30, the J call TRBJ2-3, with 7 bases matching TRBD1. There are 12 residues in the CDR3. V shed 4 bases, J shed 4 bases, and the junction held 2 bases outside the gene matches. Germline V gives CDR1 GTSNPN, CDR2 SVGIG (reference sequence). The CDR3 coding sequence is TGTGCCTGGACAGGGGGAGCAGATACGCAGTATTTT. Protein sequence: CAWTGGADTQYF.

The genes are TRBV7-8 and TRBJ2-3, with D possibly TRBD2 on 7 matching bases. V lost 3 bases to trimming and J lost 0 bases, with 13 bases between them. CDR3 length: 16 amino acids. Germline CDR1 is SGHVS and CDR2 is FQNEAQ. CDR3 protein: CASSFARGASTDTQYF. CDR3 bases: TGTGCCAGCAGCTTTGCCCGGGGGGCAAGCACAGATACGCAGTATTTT.

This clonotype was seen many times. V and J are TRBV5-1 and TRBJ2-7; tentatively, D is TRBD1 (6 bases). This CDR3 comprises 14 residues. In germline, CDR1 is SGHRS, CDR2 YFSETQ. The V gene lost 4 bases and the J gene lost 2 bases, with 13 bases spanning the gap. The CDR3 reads CASSGDTTTYEQYF. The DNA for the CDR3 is TGCGCCAGCAGCGGGGACACCACCACCTACGAGCAGTACTTC.

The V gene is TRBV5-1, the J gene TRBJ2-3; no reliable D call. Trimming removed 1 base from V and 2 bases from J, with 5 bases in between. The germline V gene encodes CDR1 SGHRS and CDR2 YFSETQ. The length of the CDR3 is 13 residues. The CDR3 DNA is TGCGCCAGCAGCTTGTTACTCACAGATACGCAGTATTTT. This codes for CASSLLLTDTQYF.

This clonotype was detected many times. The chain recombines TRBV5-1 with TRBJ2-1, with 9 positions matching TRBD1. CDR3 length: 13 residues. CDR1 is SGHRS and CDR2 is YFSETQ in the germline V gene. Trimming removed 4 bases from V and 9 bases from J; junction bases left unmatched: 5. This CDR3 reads CASSMGQGGEQFF. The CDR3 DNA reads TGCGCCAGCAGCATGGGACAGGGCGGTGAGCAGTTCTTC.

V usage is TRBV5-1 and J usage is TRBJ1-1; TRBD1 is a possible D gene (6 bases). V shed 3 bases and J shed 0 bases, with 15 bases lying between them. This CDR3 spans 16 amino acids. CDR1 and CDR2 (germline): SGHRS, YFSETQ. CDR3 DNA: TGCGCCAGCAGCTGGGACACCCTAAGTATGAACACTGAAGCTTTCTTT. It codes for CASSWDTLSMNTEAFF.

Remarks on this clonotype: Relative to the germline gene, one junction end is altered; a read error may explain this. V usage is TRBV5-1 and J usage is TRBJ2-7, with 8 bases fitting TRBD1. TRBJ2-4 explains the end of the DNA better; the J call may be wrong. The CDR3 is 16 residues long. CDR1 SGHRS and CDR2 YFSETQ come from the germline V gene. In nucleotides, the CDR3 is TGCGCCGGCAGCTCTGGACAGGGCAGAACCAAAAGCATTCAGTACTTC. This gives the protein CAGSSGQGRTKSIQYF.

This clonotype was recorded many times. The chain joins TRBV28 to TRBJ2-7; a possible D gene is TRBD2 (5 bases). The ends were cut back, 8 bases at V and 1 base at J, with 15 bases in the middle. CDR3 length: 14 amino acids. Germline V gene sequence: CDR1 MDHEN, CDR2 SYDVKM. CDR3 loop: CASPPSRGSYEQYF. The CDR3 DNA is TGTGCCAGCCCTCCTTCCAGAGGGTCCTACGAGCAGTACTTC. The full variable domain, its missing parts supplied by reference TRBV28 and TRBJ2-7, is DVKVTQSSRYLVKRTGEKVFLECVQDMDHENMFWYRQDPGLGLRLIYFSYDVKMKEKGDIPEGYSVSREKKERFSLILESASTNQTSMYLCASPPSRGSYEQYFGPGTRLTVT.

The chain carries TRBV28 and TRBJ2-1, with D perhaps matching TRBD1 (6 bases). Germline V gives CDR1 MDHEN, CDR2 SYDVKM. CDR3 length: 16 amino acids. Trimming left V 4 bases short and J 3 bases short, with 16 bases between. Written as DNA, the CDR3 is TGTGCCAGCAGTTCCCGGACAGTGGTAGGCTACAATGAGCAGTTCTTC. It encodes CASSSRTVVGYNEQFF.

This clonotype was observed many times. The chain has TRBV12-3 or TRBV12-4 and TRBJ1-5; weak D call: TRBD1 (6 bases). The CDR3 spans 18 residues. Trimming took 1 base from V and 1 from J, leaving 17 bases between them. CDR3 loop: CASSLGVAGHISNQPQHF. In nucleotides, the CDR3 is TGTGCCAGCAGTTTAGGGGTTGCGGGACACATCAGCAATCAGCCCCAGCATTTT.

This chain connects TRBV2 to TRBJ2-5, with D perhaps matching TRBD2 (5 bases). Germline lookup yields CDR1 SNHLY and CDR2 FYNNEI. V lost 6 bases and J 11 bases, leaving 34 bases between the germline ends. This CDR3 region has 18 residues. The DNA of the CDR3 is TGTGCCAGCAGCCGGCCCGGGCCTAGCATAGGACTTTACAATGAGCAGTACTTC. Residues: CASSRPGPSIGLYNEQYF.

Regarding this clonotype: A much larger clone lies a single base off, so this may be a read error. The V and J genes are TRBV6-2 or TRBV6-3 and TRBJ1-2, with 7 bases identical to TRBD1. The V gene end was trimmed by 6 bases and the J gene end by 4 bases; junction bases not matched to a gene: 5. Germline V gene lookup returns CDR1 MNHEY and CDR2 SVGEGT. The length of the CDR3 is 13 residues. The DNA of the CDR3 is TGTGCCAGCAGCGCGACAGGGACCTATGGCTACACCTTC. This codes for CASSATGTYGYTF.

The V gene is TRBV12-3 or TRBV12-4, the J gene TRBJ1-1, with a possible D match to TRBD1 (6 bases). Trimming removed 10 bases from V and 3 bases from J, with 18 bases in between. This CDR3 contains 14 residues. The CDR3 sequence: CATKTSQGHTEAFF. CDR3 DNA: TGTGCCACCAAGACCTCACAGGGTCACACTGAAGCTTTCTTT.

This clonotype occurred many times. The CDR3 spells CASSPASLWPQHF. CDR3 DNA sequence: TGTGCCAGCAGCCCCGCTAGCCTATGGCCCCAGCATTTT. The chain is built from TRBV7-2 and TRBJ1-5; D gene uncertain. Between the trimmed V and J ends, which lost 5 bases and 9 bases, there was a span of 14 bases. The CDR3 is 13 amino acids. CDR1 and CDR2 (germline): SGHTA, FQGNSA.

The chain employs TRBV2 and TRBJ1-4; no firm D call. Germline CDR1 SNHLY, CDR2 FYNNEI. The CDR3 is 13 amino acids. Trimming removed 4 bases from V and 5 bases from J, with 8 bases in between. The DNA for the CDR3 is TGTGCCAGCAGTGTGAACCTGAATGAAAAACTGTTTTTT. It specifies CASSVNLNEKLFF.

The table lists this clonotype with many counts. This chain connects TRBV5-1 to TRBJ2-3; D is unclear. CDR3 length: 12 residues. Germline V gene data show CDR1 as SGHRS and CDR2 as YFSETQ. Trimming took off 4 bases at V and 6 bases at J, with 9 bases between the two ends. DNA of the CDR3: TGCGCCAGCAGCCCGGACGCGGATACGCAGTATTTT. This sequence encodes CASSPDADTQYF.

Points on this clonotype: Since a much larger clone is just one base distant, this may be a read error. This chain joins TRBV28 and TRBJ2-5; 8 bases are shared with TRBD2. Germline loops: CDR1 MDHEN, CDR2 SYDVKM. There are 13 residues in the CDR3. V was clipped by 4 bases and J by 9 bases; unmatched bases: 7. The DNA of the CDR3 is TGTGCCAGCAGTTCCTCCGGGCGGGAGGCCCAGTACTTC. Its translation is CASSSSGREAQYF.

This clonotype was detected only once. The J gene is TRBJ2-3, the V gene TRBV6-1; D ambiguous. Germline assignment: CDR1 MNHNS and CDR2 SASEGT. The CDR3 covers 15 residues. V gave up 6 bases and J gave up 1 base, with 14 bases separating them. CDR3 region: CASSLTRSRTDTQYF. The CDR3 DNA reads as TGTGCCAGCAGCCTAACGAGGAGCCGCACAGATACGCAGTATTTT.

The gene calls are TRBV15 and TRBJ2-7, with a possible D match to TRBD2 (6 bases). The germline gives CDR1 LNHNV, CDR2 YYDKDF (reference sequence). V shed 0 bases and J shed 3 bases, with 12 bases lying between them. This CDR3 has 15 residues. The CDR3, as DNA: TGTGCCACCAGCAGAGATAGGGACTGGATCTACGAGCAGTACTTC. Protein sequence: CATSRDRDWIYEQYF.

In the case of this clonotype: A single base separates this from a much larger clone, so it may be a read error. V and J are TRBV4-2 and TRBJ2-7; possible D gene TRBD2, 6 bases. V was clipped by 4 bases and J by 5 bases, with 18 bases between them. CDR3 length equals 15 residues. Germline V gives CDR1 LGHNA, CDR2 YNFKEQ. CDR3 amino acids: CASSLSGQPSDEQYF. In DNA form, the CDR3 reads TGTGCCAGCAGCCTCTCGGGCCAACCTAGCGACGAGCAGTACTTC.

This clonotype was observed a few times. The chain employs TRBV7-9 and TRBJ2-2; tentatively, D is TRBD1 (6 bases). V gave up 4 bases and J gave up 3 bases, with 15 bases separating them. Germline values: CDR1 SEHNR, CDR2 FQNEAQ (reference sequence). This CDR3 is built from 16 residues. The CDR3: CASSSTGWGDTGELFF. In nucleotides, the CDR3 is TGTGCCAGCAGCTCCACAGGGTGGGGCGACACCGGGGAGCTGTTTTTT.